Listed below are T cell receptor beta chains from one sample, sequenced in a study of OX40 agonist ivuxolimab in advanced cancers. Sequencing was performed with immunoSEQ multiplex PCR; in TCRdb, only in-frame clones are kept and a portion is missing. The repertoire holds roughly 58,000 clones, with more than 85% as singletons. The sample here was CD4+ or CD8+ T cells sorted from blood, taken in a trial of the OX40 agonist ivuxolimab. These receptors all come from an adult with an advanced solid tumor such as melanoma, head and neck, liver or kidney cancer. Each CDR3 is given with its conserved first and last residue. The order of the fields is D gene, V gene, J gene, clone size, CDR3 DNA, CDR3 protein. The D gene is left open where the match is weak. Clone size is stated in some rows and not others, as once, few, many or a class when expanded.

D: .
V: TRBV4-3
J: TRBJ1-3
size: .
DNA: TGCGCCAGCAGCCACGAGGACTCTGGAAACACCATATATTTT
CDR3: CASSHEDSGNTIYF

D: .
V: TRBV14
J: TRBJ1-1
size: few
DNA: TGTGCCAGCAGCCAAACAGGGTGGACTGAAGCTTTCTTT
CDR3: CASSQTGWTEAFF

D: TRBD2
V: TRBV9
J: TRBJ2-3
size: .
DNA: TGTGCCAGCAGCACACTTAGCGGGGGGGGCACAGATACGCAGTATTTT
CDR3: CASSTLSGGGTDTQYF

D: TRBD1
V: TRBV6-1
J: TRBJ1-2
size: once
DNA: TGTGCCACCAATATATTACAGGGGTATGGCTACACCTTC
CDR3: CATNILQGYGYTF

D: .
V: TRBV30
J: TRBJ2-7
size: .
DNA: TGTGCCTGGAGTGTATTCAGCTACGAGCAGTACTTC
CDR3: CAWSVFSYEQYF

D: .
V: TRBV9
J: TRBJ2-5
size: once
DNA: TGTGCCAGCAGCTTACAGGGAACCCAAGAGACCCAGTACTTC
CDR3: CASSLQGTQETQYF

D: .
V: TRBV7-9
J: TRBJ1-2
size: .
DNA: TGTGCCAGCAGCTCCGAACAGGGTCGGGGCTACACCTTC
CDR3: CASSSEQGRGYTF

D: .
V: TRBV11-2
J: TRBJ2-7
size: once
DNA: TGTGCCAGCAGCCTGACGGTTAAGGCGGACCGCGAGCAGTACTTC
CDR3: CASSLTVKADREQYF

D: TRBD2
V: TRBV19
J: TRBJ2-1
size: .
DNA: TGTGCCAGTAGTGCCTCTTGGGGGAGGGCCCCACCCCCTTACAATGAGCAGTTCTTC
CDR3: CASSASWGRAPPPYNEQFF

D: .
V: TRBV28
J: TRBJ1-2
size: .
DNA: TGTGCCAGCAGCAGACAGACCGACTACACCTTC
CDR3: CASSRQTDYTF

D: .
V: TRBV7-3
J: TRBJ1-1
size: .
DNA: TGTGCCAGCAGCTTAAGTCCTCAGGGGAACACTGAAGCTTTCTTT
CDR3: CASSLSPQGNTEAFF

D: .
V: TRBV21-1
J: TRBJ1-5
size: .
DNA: TGTGCCAGCACCTGGAGGGGACAGGGTCTCAATCAGCCCCAGCATTTT
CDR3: CASTWRGQGLNQPQHF

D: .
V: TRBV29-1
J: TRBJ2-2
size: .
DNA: TGCAGCGTTTCTGGACTCTATAACACCGGGGAGCTGTTTTTT
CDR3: CSVSGLYNTGELFF

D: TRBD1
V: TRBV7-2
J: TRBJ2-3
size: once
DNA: TGTGCCAGCAGACAGGGACAGCGAAGGGCAGATACGCAGTATTTT
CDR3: CASRQGQRRADTQYF

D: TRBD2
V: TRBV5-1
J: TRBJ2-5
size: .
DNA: TGCGCCAGCAGTCCTATCAGCGGGAGAAGAGAGACCCAGTACTTC
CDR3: CASSPISGRRETQYF

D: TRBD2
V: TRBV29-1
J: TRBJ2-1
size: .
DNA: TGCAGCGTTGGGGGACTAGCGGGCTACAATGAGCAGTTCTTC
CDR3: CSVGGLAGYNEQFF

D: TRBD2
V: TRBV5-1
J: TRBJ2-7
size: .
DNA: TGCGCCAGCAGCTTGGCCTTGGCTAGCGGGAGCTACGAGCAGTACTTC
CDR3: CASSLALASGSYEQYF

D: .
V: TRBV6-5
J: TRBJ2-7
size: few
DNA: TGTGCCAGCAGTTACTCGGGTCTAGCCGCCTACGAGCAGTACTTC
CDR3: CASSYSGLAAYEQYF

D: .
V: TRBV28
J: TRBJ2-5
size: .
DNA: TGTGCCAGCAGTTTAACCTGGGGCCAAGAGACCCAGTACTTC
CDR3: CASSLTWGQETQYF

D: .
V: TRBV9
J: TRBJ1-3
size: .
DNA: TGTGCCAGCAGCGTTCAATCGATGGGCTCTGGAAACACCATATATTTT
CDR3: CASSVQSMGSGNTIYF

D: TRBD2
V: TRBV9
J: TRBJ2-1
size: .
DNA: TGTGCCAGCAGCCCCCGTCATAGCGGGAGGCTGGCATATGAGCAGTTCTTC
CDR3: CASSPRHSGRLAYEQFF

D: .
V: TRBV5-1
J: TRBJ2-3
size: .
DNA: TGCGCCAGCAGCTTGGTTTTAGGTCTAACAGATACGCAGTATTTT
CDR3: CASSLVLGLTDTQYF